These 14 T cell receptor beta chains originate from one sample sequenced in a study of PD-1 blockade in classical Hodgkin lymphoma. Each patient experienced a relapse that followed autologous stem cell transplantation, and brentuximab vedotin exposure varied. Measured with immunoSEQ multiplex PCR; TCRdb has only the in-frame clones, and not every one. The sample holds around 25,000 clones, 60% to 80% seen once. Sequencing used peripheral blood mononuclear cells (PBMCs), obtained at baseline. The receptors here all came from a human donor with classical Hodgkin lymphoma.

The rearrangement joins TRBV27 to TRBJ2-1; 9 bases map to TRBD2. This CDR3 has 18 residues. Germline lookup yields CDR1 MNHEY and CDR2 SMNVEV (reference sequence). V trimming: 3 bases; J trimming: 3 bases; junction bases outside the gene matches: 12. Here the CDR3 reads CASSLRLAGLPVYNEQFF. Here the CDR3 DNA reads TGTGCCAGCAGTTTGCGGCTAGCGGGGCTCCCCGTCTACAATGAGCAGTTCTTC.

The chain uses TRBV7-9 and TRBJ2-3; possible D gene TRBD1, 5 bases. The CDR3 spans 16 residues. Per the germline V gene, CDR1 is SEHNR and CDR2 is FQNEAQ (reference sequence). The V gene lost 3 bases and the J gene lost 4 bases, with 17 bases spanning the gap. CDR3 in amino acids: CASSFGQGKVSDTQYF. The CDR3 nucleotides are TGTGCCAGCAGCTTCGGTCAGGGCAAGGTGTCAGATACGCAGTATTTT. Based on the CDR3 plus reference TRBV7-9 and TRBJ2-3, the full variable domain is DTGVSQNPRHKITKRGQNVTFRCDPISEHNRLYWYRQTLGQGPEFLTYFQNEAQLEKSRLLSDRFSAERPKGSFSTLEIQRTEQGDSAMYLCASSFGQGKVSDTQYFGPGTRLTVL.

The chain uses TRBV9 and TRBJ2-1; D might be TRBD2 (6 bases). V was trimmed by 1 base and J by 6 bases, leaving 11 bases between them. The CDR3 contains 14 residues. Germline V gene sequence: CDR1 SGDLS, CDR2 YYNGEE. DNA for the CDR3: TGTGCCAGCAGCGTATACGGGACTTTCAATGAGCAGTTCTTC. Amino acid sequence: CASSVYGTFNEQFF. The full variable domain, rest sourced from reference TRBV9 and TRBJ2-1, is DSGVTQTPKHLITATGQRVTLRCSPRSGDLSVYWYQQSLDQGLQFLIQYYNGEERAKGNILERFSAQQFPDLHSELNLSSLELGDSALYFCASSVYGTFNEQFFGPGTRLTVL.

This clone was seen a few times. This chain connects TRBV28 to TRBJ1-1; D not resolved. The CDR3 consists of 13 residues. Per germline, CDR1 MDHEN and CDR2 SYDVKM. Deletions cut 10 bases from V and 5 bases from J, with 17 bases between. This chain's CDR3 is CATDTPLLTEAFF. The DNA for the CDR3 is TGTGCCACTGATACACCCTTGTTGACTGAAGCTTTCTTT.

The gene calls are TRBV15 and TRBJ2-1; 7 bases are shared with TRBD1. The CDR3 spans 15 residues. Trimming cost V 5 bases and J 3 bases; bases outside gene matches: 7. CDR1 is LNHNV and CDR2 is YYDKDF in the germline V gene (reference sequence). CDR3 nucleotides: TGTGCCACCAGCCGTTCCGGGACAGTCTACAATGAGCAGTTCTTC. This translates into CATSRSGTVYNEQFF.

In the case of this clone: The sample has other DNA sequences that encode this CDR3 too. The V gene is TRBV2, the J gene TRBJ2-5, with D possibly TRBD1 on 5 matching bases. The CDR3 covers 14 residues. Trimming cost V 4 bases and J 5 bases, with 14 bases left between them. Germline V lookup: CDR1 SNHLY, CDR2 FYNNEI. The CDR3 loop is CASSVSGFGETQYF. The CDR3 nucleotides read TGTGCCAGCAGTGTCTCAGGGTTTGGGGAGACCCAGTACTTC.

This clone occurred a few times. The DNA of the CDR3 is TGTGCCAGCAGTGTACAGGGGCACGCCTACGAGCAGTACTTC. It yields the protein CASSVQGHAYEQYF. This chain links TRBV6-1 with TRBJ2-7; TRBD1 agrees at 7 bases. CDR1 MNHNS and CDR2 SASEGT come from the germline V gene. The trim removed 4 bases at V and 2 bases at J, leaving 5 bases unmatched. This CDR3 spans 14 amino acids.

The rearrangement joins TRBV21-1 to TRBJ1-1; the listed D gene, TRBD1, was not tested against the DNA. TRBV21-1 is marked as a pseudogene. The CDR3 has 13 amino acids. The CDR3 loop is CASTVTENTEAFF. CDR3 nucleotides: TGTGCCAGCACCGTGACAGAGAACACTGAAGCTTTCTTT.

The chain recombines TRBV5-1 with TRBJ1-1, with D perhaps TRBD1 (5 bases). With 1 base removed from V and 7 bases from J, the gap between germline ends came to 14 bases. The CDR3 loop spans 14 amino acids. Germline assignment: CDR1 SGHRS and CDR2 YFSETQ. The DNA of the CDR3 is TGCGCCAGCAGCTTGCGGACGGGGGGTGATGAAGCTTTCTTT. Amino acids: CASSLRTGGDEAFF.

This chain links TRBV7-9 with TRBJ2-6, with unresolved D. This CDR3 has 15 residues. The V and J ends lost 4 bases and 5 bases respectively, with 12 bases between them. Germline lookup yields CDR1 SEHNR and CDR2 FQNEAQ (reference sequence). In DNA form, the CDR3 reads TGTGCCAGCAGCTCCAACCAAAGTCGGGCCAACGTCCTGACTTTC. Translation: CASSSNQSRANVLTF.

The chain carries TRBV5-1 and TRBJ2-5, with D tentatively TRBD1 or TRBD2 (5 bases each). Per the germline V gene, CDR1 is SGHRS and CDR2 is YFSETQ. With 0 bases removed from V and 4 bases from J, the gap between germline ends came to 13 bases. The CDR3 totals 15 residues. CDR3 sequence reads: CASSLALGVGETQYF. The CDR3 DNA is TGCGCCAGCAGCTTGGCGTTGGGGGTAGGAGAGACCCAGTACTTC.

The chain is built from TRBV19 and TRBJ1-5; 8 bases are a match to TRBD1. V shed 5 bases and J 5 bases; nucleotides not matched to a gene: 11. The CDR3 loop spans 16 amino acids. CDR1 and CDR2 from the germline V gene are LNHDA and SQIVND (reference sequence). CDR3 nucleotides: TGTGCCAGTAGTCCCCCGGACAGGGCGACCTATCAGCCCCAGCATTTT. Encoded protein: CASSPPDRATYQPQHF.

CDR3 nucleotide sequence: TGCGCCAGCAGCCAAGCTGTCTGGGACAACAATCAGCCCCAGCATTTT. Residues: CASSQAVWDNNQPQHF. This rearrangement joins TRBV4-3 to TRBJ1-5; D is perhaps TRBD1 (6 bases). This CDR3 is built from 16 residues. V lost 1 base and J lost 3, with 13 bases in between. Germline V gene data show CDR1 as LGHNA and CDR2 as YSLEER.

This clone was counted only a few times. This chain links TRBV15 with TRBJ2-3, with a tentative D call TRBD1 (5 bases). Per the germline V gene, CDR1 is LNHNV and CDR2 is YYDKDF (reference sequence). The CDR3 spans 16 residues. The V gene lost 1 base and the J gene lost 0 bases, with 11 bases spanning the gap. The CDR3 DNA follows: TGTGCCACCAGCAGAGGGAGACAGACTAGCACAGATACGCAGTATTTT. This gives the protein CATSRGRQTSTDTQYF.